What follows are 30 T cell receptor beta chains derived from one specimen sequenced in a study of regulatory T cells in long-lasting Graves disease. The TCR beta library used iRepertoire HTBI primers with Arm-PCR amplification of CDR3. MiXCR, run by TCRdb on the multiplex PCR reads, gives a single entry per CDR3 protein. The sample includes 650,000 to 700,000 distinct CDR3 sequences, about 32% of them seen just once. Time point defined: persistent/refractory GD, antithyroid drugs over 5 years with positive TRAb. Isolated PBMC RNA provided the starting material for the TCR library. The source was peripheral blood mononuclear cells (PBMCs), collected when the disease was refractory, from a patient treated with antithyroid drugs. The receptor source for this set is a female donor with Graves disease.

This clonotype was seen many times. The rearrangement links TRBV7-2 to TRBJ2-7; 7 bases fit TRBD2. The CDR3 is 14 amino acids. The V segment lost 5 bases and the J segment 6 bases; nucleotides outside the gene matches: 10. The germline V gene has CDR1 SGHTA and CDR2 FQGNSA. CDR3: CASSPPGGGLEQYF. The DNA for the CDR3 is TGTGCCAGCAGCCCCCCGGGAGGAGGGCTCGAGCAGTACTTC.

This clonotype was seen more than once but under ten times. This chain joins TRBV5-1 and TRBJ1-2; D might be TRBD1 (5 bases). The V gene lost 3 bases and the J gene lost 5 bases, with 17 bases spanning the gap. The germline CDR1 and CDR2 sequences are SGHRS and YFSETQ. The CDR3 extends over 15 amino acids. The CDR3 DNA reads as TGCGCCAGCAGCTCCAGGGCCAACTCCGGGTATGGCTACACCTTC. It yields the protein CASSSRANSGYGYTF.

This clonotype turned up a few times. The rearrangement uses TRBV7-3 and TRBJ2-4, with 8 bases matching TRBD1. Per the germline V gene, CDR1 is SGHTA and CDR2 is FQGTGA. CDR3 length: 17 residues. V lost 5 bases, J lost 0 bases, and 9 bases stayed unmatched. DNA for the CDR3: TGTGCCAGCAGCCTATGGACAGGGCTGCTAGCCAAAAACATTCAGTACTTC. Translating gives CASSLWTGLLAKNIQYF. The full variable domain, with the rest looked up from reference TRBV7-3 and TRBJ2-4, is GAGVSQTPSNKVTEKGKYVELRCDPISGHTALYWYRQSLGQGPEFLIYFQGTGAADDSGLPNDRFFAVRPEGSVSTLKIQRTERGDSAVYLCASSLWTGLLAKNIQYFGAGTRLSVL.

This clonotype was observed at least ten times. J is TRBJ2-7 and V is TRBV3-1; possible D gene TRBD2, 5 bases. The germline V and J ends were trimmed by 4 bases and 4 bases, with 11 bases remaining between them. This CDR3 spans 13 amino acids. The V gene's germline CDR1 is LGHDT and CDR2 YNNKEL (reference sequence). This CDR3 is CASSPRTPYEQYF. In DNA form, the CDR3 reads TGTGCCAGCAGCCCGCGGACTCCTTACGAGCAGTACTTC.

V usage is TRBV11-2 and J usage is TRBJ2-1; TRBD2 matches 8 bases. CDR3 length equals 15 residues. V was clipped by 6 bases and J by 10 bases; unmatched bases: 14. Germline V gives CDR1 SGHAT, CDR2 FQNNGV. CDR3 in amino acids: CASRTSGRRSYEQFF. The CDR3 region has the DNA TGTGCCAGCAGAACGAGCGGGAGACGGTCCTACGAGCAGTTCTTC. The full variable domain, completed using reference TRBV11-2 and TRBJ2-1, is EAGVAQSPRYKIIEKRQSVAFWCNPISGHATLYWYQQILGQGPKLLIQFQNNGVVDDSQLPKDRFSAERLKGVDSTLKIQPAKLEDSAVYLCASRTSGRRSYEQFFGPGTRLTVL.

CDR3 sequence (DNA): TGCAGTGCTAGCCCCGAACAAGAGACCCAGTACTTC. Its translation is CSASPEQETQYF. This chain joins TRBV20-1 and TRBJ2-5; unclear D gene. V lost 3 bases, J lost 2 bases, and 7 bases lay in between. CDR3 size: 12 residues. Germline-derived CDR1 and CDR2 are DFQATT and SNEGSKA (reference sequence).

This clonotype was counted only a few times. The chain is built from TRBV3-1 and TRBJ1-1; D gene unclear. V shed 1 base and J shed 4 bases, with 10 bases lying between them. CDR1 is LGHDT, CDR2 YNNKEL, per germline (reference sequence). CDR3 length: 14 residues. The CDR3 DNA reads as TGTGCCAGCAGCCAAGGGTGGGGTACCACTGAAGCTTTCTTT. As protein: CASSQGWGTTEAFF. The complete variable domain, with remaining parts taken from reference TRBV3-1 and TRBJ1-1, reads DTAVSQTPKYLVTQMGNDKSIKCEQNLGHDTMYWYKQDSKKFLKIMFSYNNKELIINETVPNRFSPKSPDKAHLNLHINSLELGDSAVYFCASSQGWGTTEAFFGQGTRLTVV.

Written as DNA, the CDR3 is TGTGCCAGCAGCTTACCACGGTTTAGCAATCAGCCCCAGCATTTT. Encoded protein: CASSLPRFSNQPQHF. V gene TRBV7-8 combines with J gene TRBJ1-5; D call uncertain. CDR1 is SGHVS and CDR2 is FQNEAQ in the germline V gene. This CDR3 has 15 amino acids. Trimming took off 2 bases at V and 0 bases at J, with 8 bases between the two ends.

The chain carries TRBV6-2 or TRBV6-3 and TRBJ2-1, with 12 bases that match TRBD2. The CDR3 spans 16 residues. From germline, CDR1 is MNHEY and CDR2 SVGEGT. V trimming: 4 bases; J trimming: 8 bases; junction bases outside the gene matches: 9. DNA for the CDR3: TGTGCCAGCAGTTCGCCGGGACTAGCGGGCCTCTATGAGCAGTTCTTC. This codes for CASSSPGLAGLYEQFF.

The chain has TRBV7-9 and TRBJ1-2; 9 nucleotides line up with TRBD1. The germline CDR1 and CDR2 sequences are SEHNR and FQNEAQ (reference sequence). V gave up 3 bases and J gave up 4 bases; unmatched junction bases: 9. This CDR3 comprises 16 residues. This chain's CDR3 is CASSLANRGQGYGYTF. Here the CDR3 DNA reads TGTGCCAGCAGCTTGGCGAACAGGGGGCAAGGCTATGGCTACACCTTC.

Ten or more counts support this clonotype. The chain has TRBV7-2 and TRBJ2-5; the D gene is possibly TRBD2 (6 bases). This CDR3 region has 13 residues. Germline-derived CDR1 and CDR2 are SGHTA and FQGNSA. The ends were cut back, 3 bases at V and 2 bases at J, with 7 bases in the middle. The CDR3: CASSFSGQETQYF. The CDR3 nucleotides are TGTGCCAGCAGCTTTAGCGGTCAAGAGACCCAGTACTTC.

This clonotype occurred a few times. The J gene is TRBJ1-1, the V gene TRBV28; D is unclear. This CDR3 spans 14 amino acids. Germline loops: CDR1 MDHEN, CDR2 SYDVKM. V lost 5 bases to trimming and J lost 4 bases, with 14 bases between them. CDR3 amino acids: CASSPALGITEAFF. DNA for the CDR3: TGTGCCAGCAGTCCCGCCCTAGGGATCACTGAAGCTTTCTTT.

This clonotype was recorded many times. The DNA for the CDR3 is TGTGCCTGGGCGTTCCTTGGTCGCTACACCTTC. Amino acids: CAWAFLGRYTF. The V gene is TRBV30, the J gene TRBJ1-2; D call uncertain. Germline CDR1 reads GTSNPN; CDR2 reads SVGIG (reference sequence). Trimming left V 5 bases short and J 9 bases short, with 13 bases between. The CDR3 runs to 11 residues.

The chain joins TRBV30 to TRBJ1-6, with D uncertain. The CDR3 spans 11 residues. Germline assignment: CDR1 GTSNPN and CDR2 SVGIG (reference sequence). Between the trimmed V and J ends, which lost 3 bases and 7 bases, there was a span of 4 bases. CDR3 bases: TGTGCCTGGAGGAAGAATTCACCCCTCCACTTT. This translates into CAWRKNSPLHF.

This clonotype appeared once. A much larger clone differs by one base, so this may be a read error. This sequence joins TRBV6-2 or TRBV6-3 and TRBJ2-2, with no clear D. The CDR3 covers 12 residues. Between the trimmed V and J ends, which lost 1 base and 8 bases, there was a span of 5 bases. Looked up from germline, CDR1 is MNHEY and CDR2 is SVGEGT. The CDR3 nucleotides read TGTGCCAGCAGTTACTTTGAGGGGGAGCTGTTTTTT. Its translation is CASSYFEGELFF.

In DNA form, the CDR3 reads TGTGCCAGCAGCCCCCAAGGGCTAGGAGGGACCCAGTACTTC. It yields the protein CASSPQGLGGTQYF. The chain joins TRBV3-1 to TRBJ2-5; D perhaps matches TRBD2 (5 bases). Deletions cut 4 bases from V and 7 bases from J, with 16 bases between. The CDR3 has 14 amino acids. Germline lookup yields CDR1 LGHDT and CDR2 YNNKEL (reference sequence).

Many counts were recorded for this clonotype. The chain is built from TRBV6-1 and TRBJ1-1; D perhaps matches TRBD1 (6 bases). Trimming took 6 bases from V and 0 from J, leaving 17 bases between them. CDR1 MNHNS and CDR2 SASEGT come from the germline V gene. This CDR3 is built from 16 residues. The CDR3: CASSTTPDRLNTEAFF. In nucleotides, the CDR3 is TGTGCCAGCAGCACAACTCCGGACAGACTGAACACTGAAGCTTTCTTT.

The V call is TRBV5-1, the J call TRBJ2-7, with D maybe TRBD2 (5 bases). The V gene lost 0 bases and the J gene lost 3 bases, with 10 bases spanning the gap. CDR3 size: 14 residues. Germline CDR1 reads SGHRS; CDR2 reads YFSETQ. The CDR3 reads CASSLAGNNYEQYF. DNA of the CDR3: TGCGCCAGCAGCTTGGCCGGGAACAACTACGAGCAGTACTTC. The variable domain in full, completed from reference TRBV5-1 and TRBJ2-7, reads KAGVTQTPRYLIKTRGQQVTLSCSPISGHRSVSWYQQTPGQGLQFLFEYFSETQRNKGNFPGRFSGRQFSNSRSEMNVSTLELGDSALYLCASSLAGNNYEQYFGPGTRLTVT.

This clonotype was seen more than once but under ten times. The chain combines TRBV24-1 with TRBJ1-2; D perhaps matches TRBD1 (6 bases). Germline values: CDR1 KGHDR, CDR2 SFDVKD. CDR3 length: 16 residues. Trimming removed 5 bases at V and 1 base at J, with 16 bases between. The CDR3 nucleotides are TGTGCCACCAGTGGGGTCCTGGACAGCTTTAACTATGGCTACACCTTC. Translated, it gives CATSGVLDSFNYGYTF.

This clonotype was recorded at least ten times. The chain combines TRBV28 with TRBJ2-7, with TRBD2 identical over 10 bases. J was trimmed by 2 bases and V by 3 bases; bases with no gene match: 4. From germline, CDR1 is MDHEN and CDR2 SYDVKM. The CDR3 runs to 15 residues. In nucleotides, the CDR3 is TGTGCCAGCAGTTTTGAGCGGGAGGGAACCTACGAGCAGTACTTC. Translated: CASSFEREGTYEQYF.

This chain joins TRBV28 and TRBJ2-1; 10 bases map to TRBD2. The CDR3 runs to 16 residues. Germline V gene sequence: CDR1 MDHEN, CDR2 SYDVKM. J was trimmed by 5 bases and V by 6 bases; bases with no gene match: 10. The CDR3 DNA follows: TGTGCCAGCAGCGGTCCCGGGACTAGCGCAAACAATGAGCAGTTCTTC. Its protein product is CASSGPGTSANNEQFF.

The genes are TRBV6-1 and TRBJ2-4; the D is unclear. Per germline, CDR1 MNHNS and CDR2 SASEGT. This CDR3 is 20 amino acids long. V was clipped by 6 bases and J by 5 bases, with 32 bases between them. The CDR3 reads CASRALGRTAAFPQENIQYF. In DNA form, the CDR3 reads TGTGCCAGCAGGGCCCTCGGCAGGACCGCCGCCTTCCCACAAGAAAACATTCAGTACTTC.

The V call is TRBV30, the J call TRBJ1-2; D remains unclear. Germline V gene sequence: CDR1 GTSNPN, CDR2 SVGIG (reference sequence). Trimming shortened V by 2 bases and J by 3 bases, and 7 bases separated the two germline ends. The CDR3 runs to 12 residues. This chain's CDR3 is CAWSTGYYGYTF. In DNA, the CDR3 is TGTGCCTGGAGTACGGGGTACTATGGCTACACCTTC.

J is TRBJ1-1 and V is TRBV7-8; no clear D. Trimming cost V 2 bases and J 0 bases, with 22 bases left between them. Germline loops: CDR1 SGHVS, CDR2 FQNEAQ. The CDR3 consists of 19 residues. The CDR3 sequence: CASSLKAWRPGDMNTEAFF. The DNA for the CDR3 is TGTGCCAGCAGCTTAAAGGCCTGGCGGCCGGGAGACATGAACACTGAAGCTTTCTTT.

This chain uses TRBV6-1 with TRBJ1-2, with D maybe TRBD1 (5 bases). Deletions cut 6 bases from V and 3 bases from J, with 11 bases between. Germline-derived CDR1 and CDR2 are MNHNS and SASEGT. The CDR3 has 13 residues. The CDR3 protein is CASRRRDYYGYTF. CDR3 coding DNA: TGTGCCAGCAGACGCAGGGACTACTATGGCTACACCTTC.

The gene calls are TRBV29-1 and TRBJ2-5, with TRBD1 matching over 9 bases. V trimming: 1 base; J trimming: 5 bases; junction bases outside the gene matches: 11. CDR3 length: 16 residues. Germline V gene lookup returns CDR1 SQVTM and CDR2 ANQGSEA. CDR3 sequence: CSVEARRDRVYETQYF. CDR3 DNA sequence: TGCAGCGTTGAAGCCCGGCGGGACAGGGTTTATGAGACCCAGTACTTC.

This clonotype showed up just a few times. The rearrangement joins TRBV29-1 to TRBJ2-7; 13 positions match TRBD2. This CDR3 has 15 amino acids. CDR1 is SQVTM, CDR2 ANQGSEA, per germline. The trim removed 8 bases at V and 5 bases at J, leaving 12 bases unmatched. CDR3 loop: CSFSGLAGVGDEQYF. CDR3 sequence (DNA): TGCAGCTTCTCCGGACTAGCGGGAGTTGGGGACGAGCAGTACTTC.

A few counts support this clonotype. The CDR3 DNA is TGTGCCAGCAGCCAAGATCGGGGGAAACTGTTTTTT. Translation: CASSQDRGKLFF. This rearrangement joins TRBV14 to TRBJ1-4; TRBD1 might be the D (5 bases). With 0 bases removed from V and 11 bases from J, the gap between germline ends came to 7 bases. The germline gives CDR1 SGHDN, CDR2 FVKESK. The CDR3 runs 12 residues.

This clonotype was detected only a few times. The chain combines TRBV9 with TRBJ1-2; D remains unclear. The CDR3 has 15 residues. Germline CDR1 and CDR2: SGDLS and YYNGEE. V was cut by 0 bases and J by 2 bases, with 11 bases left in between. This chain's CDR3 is CASSVATEGNYGYTF. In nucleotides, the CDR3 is TGTGCCAGCAGCGTAGCTACCGAGGGAAACTATGGCTACACCTTC.

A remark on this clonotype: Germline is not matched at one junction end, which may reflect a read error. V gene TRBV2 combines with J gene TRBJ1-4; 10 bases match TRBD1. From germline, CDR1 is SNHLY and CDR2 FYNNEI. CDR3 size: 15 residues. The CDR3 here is CASRARTGGVENLFF. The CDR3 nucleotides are TGTGCCAGCAGAGCAAGGACAGGGGGTGTGGAAAACCTGTTTTTT.